In this sample, the clone carrying this T cell receptor (beta chain) is medium-sized. Its antigen remains unknown. The time point denotes: healthy volunteer bleed at 6 weeks. Unfractionated whole blood yielded the extracted total RNA. These data belong to a study of human T cells and chemical hapten exposure. Study-wide results and limits: The study found that DPC sensitization did not change TCRs above 1 in 1000 frequency.

Via MiXCR, TCRdb re-called the RACE reads, giving one row per CDR3 protein. The repertoire holds fewer than 40,000 distinct CDR3 sequences, with roughly 5% as singletons. The ends were cut back, 2 bases at V and 6 bases at J, with 14 bases in the middle. CDR1 and CDR2 (germline): SGHTA, FQGNSA. This CDR3 comprises 14 residues. This chain links TRBV7-2 with TRBJ2-7, with D maybe TRBD2 (5 bases). This clonotype was sampled from a human donor in good health. Some clones in this sample may be carry-over from other donors' samples. Sequenced material: whole blood. The CDR3 bases are TGTGCCAGCAGCTTAAGTCGGCCCGCGGGCGAGCAGTACTTC. It encodes CASSLSRPAGEQYF.